Below, 11 T cell receptor beta chains from the same sample are listed, as sequenced in a study of T cell responses to AZD1222 COVID-19 vaccine. Assay used: immunoSEQ multiplex PCR; TCRdb lists only in-frame clones, some missing. The sample consists of about 200,000 clones, around nine tenths of them appearing once. The specimen comprised peripheral blood, sampled 28 days after the second dose of the MenACWY control vaccine. The receptor source for this set is an adult who received the MenACWY meningococcal vaccine as a control.

CDR3 nucleotides: TGTGCCAGCAGCGTCGGGGGTACCGCTGGGGCCAACGTCCTGACTTTC. It codes for CASSVGGTAGANVLTF. J is TRBJ2-6 and V is TRBV9; a weak D match, TRBD2 (6 bases). Germline CDR1 is SGDLS and CDR2 is YYNGEE. The CDR3 loop spans 16 amino acids. V lost 2 bases, J lost 2 bases, and 11 bases lay in between.

This chain connects TRBV9 to TRBJ2-1, with a tentative D call TRBD1 (8 bases). Looked up from germline, CDR1 is SGDLS and CDR2 is YYNGEE. This CDR3 spans 16 amino acids. The germline V and J ends were trimmed by 4 bases and 3 bases, with 17 bases remaining between them. CDR3 DNA: TGTGCCAGCAGCCCCCCAACAGGGGGGGGCTACAATGAGCAGTTCTTC. Amino acids: CASSPPTGGGYNEQFF.

The chain couples TRBV27 to TRBJ2-3, with 8 bases matching TRBD1. The CDR3 totals 15 residues. The junction had 7 bases not matched to a gene; V was cut back by 4 bases and J by 4 bases. The germline V gene encodes CDR1 MNHEY and CDR2 SMNVEV (reference sequence). CDR3: CASSSSTGVADTQYF. The DNA for the CDR3 is TGTGCCAGCAGTTCATCGACAGGGGTTGCAGATACGCAGTATTTT.

J is TRBJ2-1 and V is TRBV7-3; no reliable D call. Germline V gene sequence: CDR1 SGHTA, CDR2 FQGTGA. Trimming cost V 1 base and J 4 bases, with 2 bases left between them. The CDR3 spans 12 residues. CDR3 sequence reads: CASSLNYNEQFF. CDR3 nucleotides: TGTGCCAGCAGCTTAAATTACAATGAGCAGTTCTTC.

This chain uses TRBV6-2 or TRBV6-3 with TRBJ2-1; the match to TRBD2 covers 11 bases. The CDR3 sequence is 14 residues long. From germline, CDR1 is MNHEY and CDR2 SVGEGT. Trimming took 4 bases from V and 8 from J; bases not matched to a gene: 4. This CDR3 is CASSLAGGPDEQFF. DNA of the CDR3: TGTGCCAGCAGTTTAGCGGGAGGGCCCGATGAGCAGTTCTTC.

V is TRBV18 and J is TRBJ2-5; no clear D. This CDR3 is built from 13 residues. Trimming removed 3 bases at V and 5 bases at J, with 10 bases between. Per the germline V gene, CDR1 is KGHSH and CDR2 is LQKENI. DNA of the CDR3: TGTGCCAGCTCACCGGGCTCGTCGGAGACCCAGTACTTC. Encoded protein: CASSPGSSETQYF. Together with reference TRBV18 and TRBJ2-5, the CDR3 gives the full variable domain: NAGVMQNPRHLVRRRGQEARLRCSPMKGHSHVYWYRQLPEEGLKFMVYLQKENIIDESGMPKERFSAEFPKEGPSILRIQQVVRGDSAAYFCASSPGSSETQYFGPGTRLLVL.

V usage is TRBV15 and J usage is TRBJ1-4; D is uncertain. Trimming cost V 10 bases and J 0 bases, with 15 bases left between them. This CDR3 is built from 15 residues. In germline, CDR1 is LNHNV, CDR2 YYDKDF (reference sequence). In DNA form, the CDR3 reads TGTGCCATCACAAAAGGCGGAACAACTAATGAAAAACTGTTTTTT. Translation gives CAITKGGTTNEKLFF.

The rearrangement links TRBV28 to TRBJ2-2; perhaps TRBD2 as D (6 bases). The V end lost 8 bases, the J end lost 4 bases, and 17 bases lay between the germline ends. CDR3 length: 15 residues. Germline loops: CDR1 MDHEN, CDR2 SYDVKM. The chain's CDR3 is CASRGRDGGTGELFF. CDR3 DNA: TGTGCCAGCCGCGGGCGGGACGGTGGCACCGGGGAGCTGTTTTTT.

This clone occurred once. The chain links TRBV11-2 to TRBJ2-5; D gene unclear. The V gene lost 0 bases and the J gene lost 5 bases, with 10 bases spanning the gap. The CDR3 covers 14 residues. Per the germline V gene, CDR1 is SGHAT and CDR2 is FQNNGV. CDR3 sequence reads: CASSLDLPRETQYF. The CDR3 nucleotides are TGTGCCAGCAGCTTAGATCTCCCTAGGGAGACCCAGTACTTC.

The chain is built from TRBV3-1 (or the pseudogene TRBV3-2) and TRBJ1-5; possible D gene TRBD1, 5 bases. This CDR3 is 15 amino acids long. Between the trimmed V and J ends, which lost 3 bases and 2 bases, there was a span of 11 bases. Germline V gene lookup returns CDR1 LGHDT and CDR2 YNNKEL (reference sequence). Here the CDR3 reads CASSQQGRGNQPQHF. CDR3 DNA sequence: TGTGCCAGCAGCCAGCAGGGAAGGGGCAATCAGCCCCAGCATTTT.

The chain has TRBV5-8 and TRBJ2-6; 10 bases align to TRBD1. The CDR3 sequence is 17 residues long. Germline V gene sequence: CDR1 SGHTS, CDR2 YDEGEE. Losses at the gene ends were 4 bases for V and 1 base for J; bases not matched to a gene: 5. CDR3 residues: CASSQDRGGSGANVLTF. DNA for the CDR3: TGTGCCAGCAGCCAGGACAGGGGGGGATCTGGGGCCAACGTCCTGACTTTC.